This is a list of T cell receptor beta chains from one sample in a study of blood T cell repertoires in COVID-19. This table comes from immunoSEQ multiplex PCR, and its TCRdb copy is limited to in-frame clones, with some not included. This table holds under 250,000 clones, 90% to 95% found once. Material: peripheral blood. The receptors come from a man between 25 and 39 years old with acute or convalescent COVID-19. Each CDR3 is given with its conserved first and last residue. A D gene is named only where the DNA matches it firmly. Clone size, where shown, is once, few, many, or a class for clones that have expanded.

j_call clone_size d_call v_call cdr3_aa cdr3_nt
TRBJ1-5 - TRBD1 TRBV29-1 CSARTGVHNQPQHF TGCAGCGCCCGGACAGGGGTCCACAATCAGCCCCAGCATTTT
TRBJ1-5 - - TRBV19 CASSIRGGDRSNQPQHF TGTGCCAGTAGTATCCGAGGGGGGGATAGGAGCAATCAGCCCCAGCATTTT
TRBJ2-1 - - TRBV25-1 CASSIYRNKGDNEQFF TGTGCCAGCAGTATCTATCGGAATAAGGGGGACAATGAGCAGTTCTTC
TRBJ1-5 - TRBD1 TRBV19 CASSIDRDRGGQPQHF TGTGCCAGTAGTATAGACCGGGACAGGGGAGGTCAGCCCCAGCATTTT
TRBJ1-5 - TRBD1 TRBV3-1/TRBV3-2 CASSQDRTGVQPQHF TGTGCCAGCAGCCAAGATAGGACAGGGGTTCAGCCCCAGCATTTT
TRBJ1-2 - - TRBV7-2 CASSLGGGWDYGYTF TGTGCCAGCAGCTTAGGCGGGGGATGGGACTATGGCTACACCTTC
TRBJ2-3 - TRBD2 TRBV29-1 CSVIERGGRTDTQYF TGCAGCGTTATAGAGCGGGGGGGCCGCACAGATACGCAGTATTTT
TRBJ1-5 - - TRBV18 CASSREGYGPQHF TGTGCCAGCTCTCGGGAAGGTTATGGTCCCCAGCATTTT
TRBJ2-1 - - TRBV5-1 CASSLGGPYNEQFF TGCGCCAGCAGCTTGGGGGGCCCCTACAATGAGCAGTTCTTC
TRBJ1-5 - - TRBV6-2/TRBV6-3 CASSYPSHYSNQPQHF TGTGCCAGCAGTTATCCGTCACATTATAGCAATCAGCCCCAGCATTTT
TRBJ2-5 - TRBD2 TRBV6-5 CASRPPEAGGRTQYF TGTGCCAGCAGACCTCCAGAGGCGGGGGGTAGGACCCAGTACTTC
TRBJ1-1 - - TRBV6-5 CASRIDLNTEAFF TGTGCCAGTAGAATAGATCTGAACACTGAAGCTTTCTTT
TRBJ2-7 - - TRBV19 CASSIALEYEQYF TGTGCCAGTAGTATAGCCCTCGAGTACGAGCAGTACTTC
TRBJ2-5 once - TRBV5-1 CASSLGASAETQYF TGCGCCAGCAGCTTGGGAGCTAGCGCGGAGACCCAGTACTTC
TRBJ1-1 - TRBD1 TRBV27 CASSFTRGQGNTEAFF TGTGCCAGCAGTTTCACCCGGGGACAGGGGAACACTGAAGCTTTCTTT
TRBJ1-1 - - TRBV7-9 CATKAAGDGGTEAFF TGTGCCACGAAGGCGGCGGGCGATGGCGGGACTGAAGCTTTCTTT
TRBJ1-2 once - TRBV24-1 CATSDRSGYTF TGTGCCACCAGCGACAGGTCTGGCTACACCTTC
TRBJ1-5 - TRBD1 TRBV19 CASSQWTGLNQPQHF TGTGCCAGTAGCCAATGGACAGGGCTCAATCAGCCCCAGCATTTT
TRBJ1-3 - - TRBV5-6 CASSFSSGNTIYF TGTGCCAGCAGCTTCTCCTCTGGAAACACCATATATTTT
TRBJ2-5 - - TRBV4-2 CASSQDQGGYQETQYF TGTGCCAGCAGCCAAGATCAGGGGGGATACCAAGAGACCCAGTACTTC
TRBJ2-1 - TRBD2 TRBV29-1 CSVVPQRGGNEQFF TGCAGCGTCGTTCCCCAGCGGGGGGGCAATGAGCAGTTCTTC
TRBJ2-7 once - TRBV7-9 CASSLGEYSYEQYF TGTGCCAGCAGCTTGGGAGAATACTCCTACGAGCAGTACTTC
TRBJ1-5 - - TRBV21-1 CASSLRAAGAYEPQHF TGTGCCAGCAGCCTAAGGGCGGCAGGGGCCTATGAACCCCAGCATTTT
TRBJ2-5 - TRBD1 TRBV30 CAGEGLGQGETQYF TGTGCCGGAGAGGGGTTGGGACAGGGAGAGACCCAGTACTTC
TRBJ1-3 - TRBD1 TRBV5-4 CASSPGTVGGNTIYF TGTGCCAGCAGCCCAGGGACAGTGGGTGGAAACACCATATATTTT
TRBJ2-1 - TRBD2 TRBV20-1 CSAIESGRINEQFF TGCAGTGCTATTGAAAGCGGGAGGATAAATGAGCAGTTCTTC
TRBJ1-3 - TRBD1 TRBV9 CASSVGGQSTGNTIYF TGTGCCAGCAGCGTTGGGGGACAGTCAACGGGAAACACCATATATTTT
TRBJ1-2 - TRBD1 TRBV7-9 CASRKGQAGYTF TGTGCCAGCAGGAAGGGACAGGCGGGCTACACCTTC
TRBJ2-3 - TRBD2 TRBV4-1 CASSQGTRVDTQYF TGCGCCAGCAGCCAAGGGACTAGGGTAGATACGCAGTATTTT
TRBJ2-3 - - TRBV6-5 CASSSGSSTDTQYF TGTGCCAGCAGTTCAGGGTCCTCCACAGATACGCAGTATTTT
TRBJ1-4 - TRBD1 TRBV6-5 CASTRDRVNEKLFF TGTGCCAGCACCCGGGACAGGGTGAATGAAAAACTGTTTTTT
TRBJ2-1 - TRBD2 TRBV5-4 CASSLGARTSLYNEQFF TGTGCCAGCAGCCTGGGGGCCCGGACTAGCCTATACAATGAGCAGTTCTTC